The clone carrying this T cell receptor beta chain turned up a few times. Its specificity is not known. Per sample, extraction of total RNA gave at least 6 micrograms in every case. The source of the sample is a study of blood T cells in healthy people across ages. Then a second PCR, running roughly 7 to 11 cycles, was carried out with a sample-barcoded 5' primer and a J-beta primer mix. TCRdb passed the 5' RACE reads through MiXCR, listing each CDR3 protein once. The table shows about a million distinct CDR3 sequences, with roughly 51% occurring only once. Whole-study results and caveats: A roughly linear fall in TCR beta diversity per million T cells was seen with increasing age.

This clonotype originated in a woman aged 55-69 years in good health. The sample consisted of blood.

The CDR3 DNA sequence: TGCAGTGCTAGTGGCGCGGGAAGGACAAATGAGCAGTTCTTC. Protein: CSASGAGRTNEQFF. The rearrangement joins TRBV20-1 to TRBJ2-7; weak D call: TRBD2 (6 bases). The DNA matches TRBJ2-1 better at its end, which makes the J call doubtful. This CDR3 comprises 14 residues. Germline V gene lookup returns CDR1 DFQATT and CDR2 SNEGSKA (reference sequence).